One and the same sample provided the 14 T cell receptor beta chains below, sequenced in a study of graft-versus-host responses after intestinal transplantation. The repertoire was sequenced with immunoSEQ multiplex PCR; TCRdb's copy has only in-frame clones and lacks some. The sample shows roughly 81,000 clones, 80% to 85% of them seen only once. Their cognate antigens are unknown. The source was unstimulated CD4+ T cells sorted from spleen or lymph node cells, collected before intestinal transplant. These TCRs come from a human donor who received an intestinal transplant.

For this clone: At the DNA level, this CDR3 is encoded by other sequences in the same sample as well. V gene TRBV5-1 combines with J gene TRBJ1-5; the D is unclear. Trimming cost V 2 bases and J 5 bases, with 8 bases left between them. From germline, CDR1 is SGHRS and CDR2 YFSETQ. The CDR3 sequence is 13 residues long. As DNA, the CDR3 is TGCGCCAGCAGCTTAGATCCAGATCAGCCCCAGCATTTT. Translating it yields CASSLDPDQPQHF.

The genes are TRBV28 and TRBJ2-7, with 7 bases fitting TRBD2. The V gene end was trimmed by 6 bases and the J gene end by 7 bases; junction bases not matched to a gene: 21. Germline V gene sequence: CDR1 MDHEN, CDR2 SYDVKM. The CDR3 is 17 amino acids. CDR3 residues: CASSPLRLALLRLEQYF. CDR3 DNA: TGTGCCAGCAGCCCCCTCCGACTAGCTCTCTTAAGGTTGGAGCAGTACTTC.

The J gene is TRBJ1-4, the V gene TRBV5-6; the D gene is possibly TRBD1 (6 bases). V shed 3 bases and J shed 3 bases, with 12 bases lying between them. This CDR3 spans 15 amino acids. Germline V gives CDR1 SGHDT, CDR2 YYEEEE. Here the CDR3 DNA reads TGTGCCAGCAGCTCTCCGGGACAATCTAATGAAAAACTGTTTTTT. Protein product: CASSSPGQSNEKLFF. Full variable domain (missing parts from reference TRBV5-6 and TRBJ1-4): DAGVTQSPTHLIKTRGQQVTLRCSPKSGHDTVSWYQQALGQGPQFIFQYYEEEERQRGNFPDRFSGHQFPNYSSELNVNALLLGDSALYLCASSSPGQSNEKLFFGSGTQLSVL.

The chain couples TRBV5-1 to TRBJ2-3; 8 bases map to TRBD2. The germline gives CDR1 SGHRS, CDR2 YFSETQ. Trimming cost V 0 bases and J 3 bases; bases outside gene matches: 9. This CDR3 region has 17 residues. Here the CDR3 reads CASSLAGTGGPTDTQYF. The DNA of the CDR3 is TGCGCCAGCAGCTTGGCCGGGACGGGGGGGCCAACAGATACGCAGTATTTT.

V usage is TRBV7-2 and J usage is TRBJ2-7, with 8 bases lining up with TRBD2. The V gene's germline CDR1 is SGHTA and CDR2 FQGNSA. This CDR3 spans 16 amino acids. The junction had 15 bases not matched to a gene; V was cut back by 5 bases and J by 6 bases. The CDR3, as DNA: TGTGCCAGCAGCCTAGACCCCCCAGCGGGAGCGGGCGAGCAGTACTTC. It is translated as CASSLDPPAGAGEQYF.

The CDR3 loop is CALSGGRQPQHF. CDR3 nucleotides: TGTGCCCTATCAGGGGGCCGTCAGCCCCAGCATTTT. The chain carries TRBV28 and TRBJ1-5, with 8 positions matching TRBD1. The germline gives CDR1 MDHEN, CDR2 SYDVKM. This CDR3 contains 12 residues. The V segment lost 11 bases and the J segment 6 bases; nucleotides outside the gene matches: 6.

In this sample, this clone turned up once. The CDR3 DNA follows: TGCAGTGCTTACGGGGGTTCCGAGCAGTACTTC. Translation gives CSAYGGSEQYF. This chain uses TRBV20-1 with TRBJ2-7, with D maybe TRBD2 (6 bases). With 5 bases removed from V and 6 bases from J, the gap between germline ends came to 11 bases. The CDR3 consists of 11 residues. Germline assignment: CDR1 DFQATT and CDR2 SNEGSKA (reference sequence).

The chain links TRBV27 to TRBJ2-7; tentative D call: TRBD2 (6 bases). Germline V CDR1 and CDR2: MNHEY, SMNVEV (reference sequence). The CDR3 loop spans 14 amino acids. The V end lost 8 bases, the J end lost 2 bases, and 16 bases lay between the germline ends. The CDR3 sequence is CASGELGRTYEQYF. The CDR3 bases are TGTGCCAGCGGGGAGTTGGGGAGGACCTACGAGCAGTACTTC.

This chain links TRBV11-2 with TRBJ2-2, with D tentatively TRBD2 (7 bases). Trimming stripped 8 bases from V and 1 base from J, with 17 bases between. This CDR3 region has 16 residues. Germline CDR1 and CDR2: SGHAT and FQNNGV. Here the CDR3 reads CASRGGGGLNTGELFF. CDR3 nucleotides: TGTGCCAGCCGAGGTGGGGGGGGGCTGAACACCGGGGAGCTGTTTTTT.

The J gene is TRBJ1-5, the V gene TRBV6-1; D might be TRBD1 (6 bases). This CDR3 region has 16 residues. Trimming left V 3 bases short and J 5 bases short, with 17 bases between. Germline CDR1 is MNHNS and CDR2 is SASEGT. CDR3 region: CASSEGAWGGDQPQHF. The CDR3 DNA sequence: TGTGCCAGCAGTGAGGGGGCCTGGGGGGGGGATCAGCCCCAGCATTTT.

The gene calls are TRBV16 and TRBJ1-5; 7 nucleotides align to TRBD1. From germline, CDR1 is KGHSY and CDR2 FQNENV. This CDR3 has 16 amino acids. Trimming at V came to 3 bases and at J to 0 bases, leaving 5 bases not matched to a gene. CDR3 residues: CASSQLTGFSNQPQHF. The CDR3 DNA reads TGTGCCAGCAGCCAGTTGACAGGGTTTAGCAATCAGCCCCAGCATTTT.

This rearrangement joins TRBV7-2 to TRBJ1-2, with D perhaps matching TRBD1 (6 bases). V lost 5 bases and J 4 bases, leaving 17 bases between the germline ends. This CDR3 is 15 amino acids long. The germline V gene encodes CDR1 SGHTA and CDR2 FQGNSA. CDR3: CASSQPPQGPYGYTF. The DNA of the CDR3 is TGTGCCAGCAGCCAACCCCCACAGGGCCCCTATGGCTACACCTTC.

V is TRBV19 and J is TRBJ2-5; weak D call: TRBD2 (6 bases). With 3 bases removed from V and 2 bases from J, the gap between germline ends came to 10 bases. CDR3 size: 14 residues. CDR1 is LNHDA and CDR2 is SQIVND in the germline V gene (reference sequence). The CDR3 DNA follows: TGTGCCAGTAGTATTATGCGGGGACAAGAGACCCAGTACTTC. The encoded protein is CASSIMRGQETQYF.

The chain uses TRBV11-2 and TRBJ2-5; 8 nucleotides align to TRBD1. Looked up from germline, CDR1 is SGHAT and CDR2 is FQNNGV. V lost 5 bases and J lost 5; bases outside the gene matches: 10. The CDR3 contains 15 residues. In DNA form, the CDR3 reads TGTGCCAGCAGCCCCCGGACAGGGTCGTCGGAGACCCAGTACTTC. Protein sequence: CASSPRTGSSETQYF.